This TCR beta chain appears in the sequencing data of a study of CD8 T cells in Susac syndrome. This CDR3 is 12 amino acids long. Germline CDR1 DFQATT, CDR2 SNEGSKA (reference sequence). V shed 5 bases and J 2 bases; nucleotides not matched to a gene: 3. Random hexamers were used to reverse transcribe 0.5 to 1 ug of RNA. TCRdb re-called the immunoSEQ multiplex PCR reads through MiXCR, storing one row per CDR3 protein. The table shows 210,000 or so distinct CDR3 sequences, with roughly nine tenths occurring only once. This chain joins TRBV20-1 and TRBJ2-7; TRBD1 matches 7 bases. This clonotype was sampled from a human donor with multiple sclerosis. Sequences were obtained from CD8+ T cells from PBMCs. The DNA of the CDR3 is TGCAGTGCTCGGGACAGCCCCTACGAGCAGTACTTC. The encoded protein is CSARDSPYEQYF.